Each of the 20 T cell receptor beta chains below was sequenced from the same sample in a study of blood T cell repertoires in COVID-19. Sequencing was performed with immunoSEQ multiplex PCR; in TCRdb, only in-frame clones are kept and a portion is missing. The repertoire holds approximately 200,000 clones, with 82% as singletons. The sequencing sample was made of PBMCs or T cells enriched from blood (not recorded which). The origin of the receptors is a man aged 40-49 years who had recovered from COVID-19.

The chain has TRBV4-1 and TRBJ2-7; possibly TRBD1 for D (5 bases). Trimming left V 1 base short and J 0 bases short, with 13 bases between. This CDR3 region has 16 residues. From germline, CDR1 is MGHRA and CDR2 YSYEKL. This CDR3 reads CASSQVEGASSYEQYF. DNA of the CDR3: TGCGCCAGCAGCCAAGTTGAAGGGGCCAGCTCCTACGAGCAGTACTTC.

The chain is built from TRBV11-2 and TRBJ2-1; D might be TRBD2 (6 bases). Germline V gene sequence: CDR1 SGHAT, CDR2 FQNNGV. Trimming took off 6 bases at V and 5 bases at J, with 14 bases between the two ends. The CDR3 runs 14 residues. Written as DNA, the CDR3 is TGTGCCAGCAGTCAACGGACGGGAGACAATGAGCAGTTCTTC. It codes for CASSQRTGDNEQFF.

The chain's CDR3 is CASSRGEGGYTF. The CDR3 nucleotides read TGCGCCAGCAGCAGAGGGGAGGGTGGCTACACCTTC. This chain connects TRBV5-1 to TRBJ1-2; possibly TRBD1 for D (5 bases). In germline, CDR1 is SGHRS, CDR2 YFSETQ. V was cut by 4 bases and J by 7 bases, with 11 bases left in between. CDR3 length: 12 residues.

V and J are TRBV6-5 and TRBJ2-5, with 9 positions matching TRBD1. This CDR3 has 14 residues. The ends lost 8 bases at V and 3 bases at J; junction bases unmatched: 7. Germline loops: CDR1 MNHEY, CDR2 SVGAGI. The CDR3 loop is CASGVTGGEETQYF. The CDR3 DNA reads TGTGCCAGCGGCGTCACAGGGGGCGAAGAGACCCAGTACTTC.

This sequence joins TRBV7-8 and TRBJ1-2; D possibly corresponds to TRBD1 (6 bases). The CDR3 is 15 residues long. V was shortened by 4 bases and J by 4 bases, with 16 bases between the two germline ends. Germline CDR1 SGHVS, CDR2 FQNEAQ. The CDR3 DNA reads as TGTGCCAGCAGCTCGTTACAGGGACGAGGCTATGGCTACACCTTC. This encodes CASSSLQGRGYGYTF.

The rearrangement joins TRBV5-6 to TRBJ1-1; no reliable D call. The CDR3 covers 15 residues. The germline V gene has CDR1 SGHDT and CDR2 YYEEEE. Trimming shortened V by 0 bases and J by 3 bases, and 12 bases separated the two germline ends. The DNA of the CDR3 is TGTGCCAGCAGCTTGGTTATGGGCGCATACACTGAAGCTTTCTTT. Encoded protein: CASSLVMGAYTEAFF. Drawing the rest from reference TRBV5-6 and TRBJ1-1, the complete variable domain is DAGVTQSPTHLIKTRGQQVTLRCSPKSGHDTVSWYQQALGQGPQFIFQYYEEEERQRGNFPDRFSGHQFPNYSSELNVNALLLGDSALYLCASSLVMGAYTEAFFGQGTRLTVV.

The chain carries TRBV2 and TRBJ2-2; TRBD1 is a possible D gene (6 bases). V was pared by 1 base and J by 0 bases, with 15 bases between. Looked up from germline, CDR1 is SNHLY and CDR2 is FYNNEI. There are 18 residues in the CDR3. In DNA form, the CDR3 reads TGTGCCAGCAGTGAAGAGGACAGCCGGTTCTCGAACACCGGGGAGCTGTTTTTT. It specifies CASSEEDSRFSNTGELFF.

The chain combines TRBV7-2 with TRBJ2-3, with 10 bases fitting TRBD2. V lost 5 bases and J lost 2; bases outside the gene matches: 4. CDR3 length equals 15 residues. Germline V CDR1 and CDR2: SGHTA, FQGNSA. The CDR3 region has the DNA TGTGCCAGCAGCCATAGCGGGAGGTACACAGATACGCAGTATTTT. It codes for CASSHSGRYTDTQYF.

The chain is built from TRBV19 and TRBJ2-2; weak D call: TRBD1 (7 bases). Germline CDR1 LNHDA, CDR2 SQIVND (reference sequence). With 4 bases removed from V and 4 bases from J, the gap between germline ends came to 13 bases. The CDR3 totals 15 residues. The CDR3 bases are TGTGCCAGTAGTAGAACAGGGGACTTCACCGGGGAGCTGTTTTTT. Translating it yields CASSRTGDFTGELFF.

The rearrangement uses TRBV7-8 and TRBJ2-5; the D gene is possibly TRBD2 (5 bases). CDR3 size: 12 residues. V lost 6 bases to trimming and J lost 5 bases, with 10 bases between them. Germline-derived CDR1 and CDR2 are SGHVS and FQNEAQ. This chain's CDR3 is CASSPGFETQYF. The DNA for the CDR3 is TGTGCCAGCAGTCCGGGGTTCGAGACCCAGTACTTC.

The chain combines TRBV7-2 with TRBJ1-5; D may be TRBD1 (6 bases). Deletions cut 1 base from V and 7 bases from J, with 14 bases between. The CDR3 sequence is 15 residues long. Looked up from germline, CDR1 is SGHTA and CDR2 is FQGNSA. CDR3 region: CASSLVAGAEQPQHF. The CDR3 nucleotides read TGTGCCAGCAGCTTAGTAGCGGGGGCGGAACAGCCCCAGCATTTT.

This sequence joins TRBV7-3 and TRBJ2-1; D is possibly TRBD2 (5 bases). Between the trimmed V and J ends, which lost 1 base and 9 bases, there was a span of 13 bases. Germline V CDR1 and CDR2: SGHTA, FQGTGA. This CDR3 has 14 amino acids. This CDR3 reads CASSLMWGVSEQFF. The CDR3 DNA sequence: TGTGCCAGCAGCTTAATGTGGGGAGTGAGTGAGCAGTTCTTC.

The V call is TRBV6-6, the J call TRBJ1-2; D unresolved. Per germline, CDR1 MNHNY and CDR2 SVGAGI (reference sequence). This CDR3 has 13 residues. V was cut by 5 bases and J by 2 bases, with 9 bases left in between. CDR3 bases: TGTGCCAGCAGTCCCGGAGGAAACTATGGCTACACCTTC. This codes for CASSPGGNYGYTF.

The J gene is TRBJ2-1, the V gene TRBV29-1, with 7 bases lining up with TRBD2. J gave up 5 bases and V 8 bases, and 12 bases lay outside the gene matches. CDR3 length: 14 residues. Germline-derived CDR1 and CDR2 are SQVTM and ANQGSEA. CDR3 sequence reads: CSSRPLGGDNEQFF. As DNA, the CDR3 is TGCAGCAGCCGACCCCTGGGAGGGGACAATGAGCAGTTCTTC.

This clone was found once. The J gene is TRBJ2-1, the V gene TRBV6-4, with 11 bases lining up with TRBD1. Germline V gives CDR1 MRHNA, CDR2 SNTAGT. The ends lost 3 bases at V and 7 bases at J; junction bases unmatched: 5. CDR3 size: 15 residues. The CDR3 loop is CASSESGTGGNEQFF. Written as DNA, the CDR3 is TGTGCCAGCAGTGAGTCCGGGACAGGGGGAAATGAGCAGTTCTTC.

This chain joins TRBV2 and TRBJ2-7; 11 bases map to TRBD1. Germline V gene data show CDR1 as SNHLY and CDR2 as FYNNEI. The CDR3 runs 16 residues. V was clipped by 7 bases and J by 4 bases; unmatched bases: 12. CDR3: CASKVGRTGGVYEQYF. The CDR3 nucleotides are TGTGCCAGCAAGGTTGGACGGACAGGGGGCGTGTACGAGCAGTACTTC. Based on the CDR3 plus reference TRBV2 and TRBJ2-7, the full variable domain is EPEVTQTPSHQVTQMGQEVILRCVPISNHLYFYWYRQILGQKVEFLVSFYNNEISEKSEIFDDQFSVERPDGSNFTLKIRSTKLEDSAMYFCASKVGRTGGVYEQYFGPGTRLTVT.

The chain uses TRBV6-5 and TRBJ1-1, with D possibly TRBD1 on 6 matching bases. The CDR3 totals 13 residues. The V gene's germline CDR1 is MNHEY and CDR2 SVGAGI. The V and J ends lost 7 bases and 8 bases respectively, with 17 bases between them. This CDR3 reads CASKPRGQGEAFF. In DNA, the CDR3 is TGTGCCAGCAAACCGCGGGGGCAGGGGGAAGCTTTCTTT.

This clone was found a few times. The chain combines TRBV11-2 with TRBJ2-3; TRBD1 is a possible D gene (5 bases). The CDR3 has 14 residues. Germline CDR1 is SGHAT and CDR2 is FQNNGV. Trimming left V 5 bases short and J 3 bases short, with 12 bases between. CDR3 sequence (DNA): TGTGCCAGCAGCACTAACAGGCTAACAGATACGCAGTATTTT. Translated, it gives CASSTNRLTDTQYF.

The J gene is TRBJ2-1, the V gene TRBV11-2, with a possible D match to TRBD2 (7 bases). The germline gives CDR1 SGHAT, CDR2 FQNNGV. The CDR3 contains 16 residues. Between the trimmed V and J ends, which lost 0 bases and 5 bases, there was a span of 14 bases. Here the CDR3 DNA reads TGTGCCAGCAGCTTAGATCCGGCGGGGGCTAACAATGAGCAGTTCTTC. It encodes CASSLDPAGANNEQFF. Drawing the rest from reference TRBV11-2 and TRBJ2-1, the complete variable domain is EAGVAQSPRYKIIEKRQSVAFWCNPISGHATLYWYQQILGQGPKLLIQFQNNGVVDDSQLPKDRFSAERLKGVDSTLKIQPAKLEDSAVYLCASSLDPAGANNEQFFGPGTRLTVL.

CDR3 bases: TGTGCCAGTAGTAATATCGACGAAGAGGACAGGGGTGGGGGCTACACCTTC. It specifies CASSNIDEEDRGGGYTF. This chain links TRBV19 with TRBJ1-2; 9 nucleotides line up with TRBD1. With 4 bases clipped from V and 8 bases from J, the junction kept 17 bases outside the gene matches. CDR1 is LNHDA, CDR2 SQIVND, per germline (reference sequence). This CDR3 spans 17 amino acids.